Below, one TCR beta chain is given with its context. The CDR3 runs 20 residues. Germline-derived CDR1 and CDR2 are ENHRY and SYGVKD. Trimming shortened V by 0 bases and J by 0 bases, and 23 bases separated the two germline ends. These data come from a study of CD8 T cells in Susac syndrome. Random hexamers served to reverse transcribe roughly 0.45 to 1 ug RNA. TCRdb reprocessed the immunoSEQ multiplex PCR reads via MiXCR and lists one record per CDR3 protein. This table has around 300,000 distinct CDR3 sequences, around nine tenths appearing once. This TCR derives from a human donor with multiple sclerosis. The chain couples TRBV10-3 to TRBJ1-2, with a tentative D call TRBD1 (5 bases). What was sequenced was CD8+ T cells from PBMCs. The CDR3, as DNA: TGTGCCATCAGTGAGTCACTTTTTTCCGCAGGGATCGGACCTAACTATGGCTACACCTTC. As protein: CAISESLFSAGIGPNYGYTF.